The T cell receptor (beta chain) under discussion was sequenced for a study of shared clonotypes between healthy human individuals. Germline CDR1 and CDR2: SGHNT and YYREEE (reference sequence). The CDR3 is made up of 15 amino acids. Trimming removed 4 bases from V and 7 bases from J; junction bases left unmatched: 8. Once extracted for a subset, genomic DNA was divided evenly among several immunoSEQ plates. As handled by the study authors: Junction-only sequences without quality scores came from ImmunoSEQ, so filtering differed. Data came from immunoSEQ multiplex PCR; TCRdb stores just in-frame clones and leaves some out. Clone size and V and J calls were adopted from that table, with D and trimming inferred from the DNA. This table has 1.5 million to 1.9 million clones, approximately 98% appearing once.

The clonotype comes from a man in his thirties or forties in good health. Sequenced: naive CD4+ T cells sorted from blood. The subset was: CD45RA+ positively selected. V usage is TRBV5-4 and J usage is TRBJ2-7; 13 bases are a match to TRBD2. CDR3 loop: CASSPGTSGIREQYF. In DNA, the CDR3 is TGTGCCAGCAGCCCGGGGACTAGCGGGATCCGAGAGCAGTACTTC.